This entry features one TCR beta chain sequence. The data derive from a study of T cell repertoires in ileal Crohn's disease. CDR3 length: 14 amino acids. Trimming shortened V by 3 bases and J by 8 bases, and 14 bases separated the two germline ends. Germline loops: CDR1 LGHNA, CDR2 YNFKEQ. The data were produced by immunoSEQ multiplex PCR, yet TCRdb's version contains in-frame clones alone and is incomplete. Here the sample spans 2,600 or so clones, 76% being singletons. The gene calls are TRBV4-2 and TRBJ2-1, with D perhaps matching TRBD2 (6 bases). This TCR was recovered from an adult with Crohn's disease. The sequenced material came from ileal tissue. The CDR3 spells CASSHRTTGDEQFF. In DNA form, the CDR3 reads TGTGCCAGCAGCCATAGGACTACTGGGGATGAGCAGTTCTTC.